The 7 T cell receptor beta chains below were found in one sample sequenced in a study of persistence of HIV-infected CD4 T cells. These receptors are not linked to any known antigen. This was the immunoSEQ version 4 assay in survey mode. Clones were sequenced by immunoSEQ multiplex PCR, and TCRdb holds only the in-frame ones, with some missing. Of about 40,000 clones listed, about 80% were seen once; the top ten hold 12% to 15%. The stimulus was an HIV-1 Gag 15-mer peptide pool, 0.95 to 1 ug/peptide/mL. CD40L-negative CD69-negative CD45RO-high memory CD4+ T cells were sorted as populations depleted of antigen-responding cells. The source material was CD4+ T cells sorted from PBMCs after approximately 20-hour stimulation, sampled from a patient who received antiretroviral therapy. These receptors were taken from an adult man with HIV who was CMV-seropositive.

The rearrangement joins TRBV30 to TRBJ2-1; TRBD1 matches at 10 bases. Germline trimming cut 8 bases from V and 5 bases from J; bases unmatched to any gene: 12. The length of the CDR3 is 15 residues. Germline loops: CDR1 GTSNPN, CDR2 SVGIG (reference sequence). The CDR3 bases are TGTGCCCGCAGCGGGGACAGGGGATGGAACAATGAGCAGTTCTTC. Amino acids: CARSGDRGWNNEQFF.

The chain joins TRBV10-3 to TRBJ2-7; TRBD1 matches 8 bases. The junction had 8 bases not matched to a gene; V was cut back by 7 bases and J by 6 bases. Germline lookup yields CDR1 ENHRY and CDR2 SYGVKD. CDR3 length: 13 amino acids. CDR3 DNA sequence: TGTGCCATCACGCAGGGGGCATCAGGCGAGCAGTACTTC. Residues: CAITQGASGEQYF.

This chain connects TRBV7-8 to TRBJ1-3; unclear D gene. CDR3 length equals 17 residues. The V gene's germline CDR1 is SGHVS and CDR2 FQNEAQ. Trimming took off 0 bases at V and 4 bases at J, with 16 bases between the two ends. The CDR3 bases are TGTGCCAGCAGCTTAGCGGAAGTAGACGTCCCCGGAAACACCATATATTTT. This codes for CASSLAEVDVPGNTIYF.

This clone showed up just once. J is TRBJ1-5 and V is TRBV6-2 or TRBV6-3, with D perhaps TRBD1 (5 bases). V gave up 4 bases and J gave up 2 bases, with 15 bases separating them. The CDR3 extends over 16 amino acids. CDR1 MNHEY and CDR2 SVGEGT come from the germline V gene. CDR3 amino acids: CASSWKWGVGNQPQHF. Written as DNA, the CDR3 is TGTGCCAGCAGTTGGAAATGGGGGGTCGGCAATCAGCCCCAGCATTTT.

The sample holds a few counts of this clone. CDR3 in amino acids: CASSQDFLGDYGYTF. The CDR3 coding sequence is TGTGCCAGCAGCCAAGATTTTTTAGGGGACTATGGCTACACCTTC. The chain couples TRBV4-2 to TRBJ1-2; perhaps TRBD1 as D (5 bases). Germline assignment: CDR1 LGHNA and CDR2 YNFKEQ. Trimming pared 0 bases from V and 3 bases from J, leaving 11 bases between. The CDR3 extends over 15 amino acids.

This chain joins TRBV6-6 and TRBJ1-2, with D perhaps TRBD1 (5 bases). CDR1 is MNHNY and CDR2 is SVGAGI in the germline V gene (reference sequence). Trimming stripped 0 bases from V and 4 bases from J, with 9 bases between. The CDR3 is 14 residues long. The CDR3: CASSYSRQGYGYTF. In nucleotides, the CDR3 is TGTGCCAGCAGTTACTCGCGGCAGGGCTATGGCTACACCTTC.

The count of this clone is one. The rearrangement joins TRBV19 to TRBJ2-2; 15 bases align to TRBD2. CDR1 and CDR2 from the germline V gene are LNHDA and SQIVND (reference sequence). CDR3 length: 18 amino acids. Unmatched junction bases numbered 10, after V lost 7 bases and J lost 4 bases. The CDR3 reads CASTRTSGRVGGTGELFF. DNA for the CDR3: TGTGCCAGTACCCGGACTAGCGGGAGGGTAGGGGGCACCGGGGAGCTGTTTTTT.